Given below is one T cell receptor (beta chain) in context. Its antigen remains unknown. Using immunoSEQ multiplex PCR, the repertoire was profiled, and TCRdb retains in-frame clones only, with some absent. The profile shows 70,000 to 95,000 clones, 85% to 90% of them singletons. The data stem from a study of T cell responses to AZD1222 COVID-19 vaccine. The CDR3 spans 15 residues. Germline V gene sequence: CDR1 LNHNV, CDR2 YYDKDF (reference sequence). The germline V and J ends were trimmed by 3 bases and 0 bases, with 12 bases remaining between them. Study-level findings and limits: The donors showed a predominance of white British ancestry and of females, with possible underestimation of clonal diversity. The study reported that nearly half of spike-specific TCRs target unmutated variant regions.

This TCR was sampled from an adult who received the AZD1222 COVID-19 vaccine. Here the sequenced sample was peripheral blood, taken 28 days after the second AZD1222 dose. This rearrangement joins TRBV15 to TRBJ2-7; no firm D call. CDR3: CATSRGNGFSYEQYF. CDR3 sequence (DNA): TGTGCCACCAGCAGGGGGAACGGGTTCTCCTACGAGCAGTACTTC.